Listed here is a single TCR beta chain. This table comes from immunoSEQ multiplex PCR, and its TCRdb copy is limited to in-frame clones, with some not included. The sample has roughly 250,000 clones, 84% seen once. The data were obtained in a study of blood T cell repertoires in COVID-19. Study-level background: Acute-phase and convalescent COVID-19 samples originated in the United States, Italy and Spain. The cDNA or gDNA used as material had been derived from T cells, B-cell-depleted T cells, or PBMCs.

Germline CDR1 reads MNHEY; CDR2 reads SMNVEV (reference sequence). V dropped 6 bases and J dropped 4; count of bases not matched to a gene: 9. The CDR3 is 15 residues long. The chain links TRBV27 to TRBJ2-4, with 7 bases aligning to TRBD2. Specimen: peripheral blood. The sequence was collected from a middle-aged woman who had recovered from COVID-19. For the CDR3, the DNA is TGTGCCAGCAGCCTAGGGTCGGGGGGAAAAAACATTCAGTACTTC. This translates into CASSLGSGGKNIQYF.